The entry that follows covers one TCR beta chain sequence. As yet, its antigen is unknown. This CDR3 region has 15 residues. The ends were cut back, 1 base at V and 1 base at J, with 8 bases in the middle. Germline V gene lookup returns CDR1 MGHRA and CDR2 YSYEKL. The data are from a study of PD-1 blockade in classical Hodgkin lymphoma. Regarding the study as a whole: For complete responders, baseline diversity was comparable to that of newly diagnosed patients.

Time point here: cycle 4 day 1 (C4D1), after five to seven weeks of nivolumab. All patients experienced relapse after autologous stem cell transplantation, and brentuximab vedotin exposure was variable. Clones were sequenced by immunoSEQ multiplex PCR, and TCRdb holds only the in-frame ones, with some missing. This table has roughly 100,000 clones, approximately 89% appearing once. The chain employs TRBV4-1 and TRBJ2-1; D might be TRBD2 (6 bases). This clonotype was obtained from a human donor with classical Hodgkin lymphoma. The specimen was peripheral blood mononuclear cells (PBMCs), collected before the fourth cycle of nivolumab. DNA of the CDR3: TGCGCCAGCAGCCAAGCGGGAGTATCCTACAATGAGCAGTTCTTC. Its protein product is CASSQAGVSYNEQFF.